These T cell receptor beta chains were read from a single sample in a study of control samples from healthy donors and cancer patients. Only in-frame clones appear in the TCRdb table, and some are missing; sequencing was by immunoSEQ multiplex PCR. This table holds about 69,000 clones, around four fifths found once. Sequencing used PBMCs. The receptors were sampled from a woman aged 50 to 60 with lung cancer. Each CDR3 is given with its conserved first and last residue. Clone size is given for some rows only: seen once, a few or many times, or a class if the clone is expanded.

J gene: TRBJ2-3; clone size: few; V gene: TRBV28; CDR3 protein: CASSSLGGETDTQYF
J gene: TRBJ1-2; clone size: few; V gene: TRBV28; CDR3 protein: CASSFRRSANYGYTF
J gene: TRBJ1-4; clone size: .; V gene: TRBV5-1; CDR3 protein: CASSLTPNGEKLFF
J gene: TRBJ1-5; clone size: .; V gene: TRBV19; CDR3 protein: CASSTVTGGQPQHF
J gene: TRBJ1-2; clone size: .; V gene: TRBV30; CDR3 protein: CAWSAAGGNYGYTF
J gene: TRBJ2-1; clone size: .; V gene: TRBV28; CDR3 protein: CASSSPQGGSTYNEQFF
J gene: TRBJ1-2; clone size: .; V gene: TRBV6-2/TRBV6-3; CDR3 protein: CASSYSGEEGYTF
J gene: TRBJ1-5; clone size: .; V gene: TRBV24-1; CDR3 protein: CATSDAGSQPQHF
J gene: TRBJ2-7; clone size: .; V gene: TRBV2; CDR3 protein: CASSDHRGSYEQYF
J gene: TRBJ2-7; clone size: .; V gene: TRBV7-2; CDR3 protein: CASRRGGAINEQYF
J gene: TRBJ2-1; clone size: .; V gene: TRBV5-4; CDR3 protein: CASSVAGGLNNEQFF
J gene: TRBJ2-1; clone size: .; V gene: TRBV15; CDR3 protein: CATSRNIGTSMGEQFF
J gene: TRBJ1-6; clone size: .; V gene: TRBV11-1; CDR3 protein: CASSLATGTNSPLHF
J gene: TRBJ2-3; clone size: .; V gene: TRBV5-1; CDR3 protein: CASSLIGLDQAQYF
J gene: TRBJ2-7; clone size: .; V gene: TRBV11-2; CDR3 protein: CASSLDKLGQGAVSYEQYF
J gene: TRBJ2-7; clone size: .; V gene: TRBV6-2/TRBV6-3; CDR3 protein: CASSNTGTLLYEQYF
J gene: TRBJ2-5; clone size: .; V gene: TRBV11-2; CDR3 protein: CASSLDPAGEETQYF
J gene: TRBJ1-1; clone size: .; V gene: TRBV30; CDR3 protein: CACPGGWDTEAFF
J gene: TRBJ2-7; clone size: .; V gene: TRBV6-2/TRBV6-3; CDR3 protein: CASSYGSSSYEQYF
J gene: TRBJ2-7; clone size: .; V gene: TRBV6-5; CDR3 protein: CASSLSANYEQYF
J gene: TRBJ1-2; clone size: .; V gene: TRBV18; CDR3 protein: CASSPFLSRTYGYTF
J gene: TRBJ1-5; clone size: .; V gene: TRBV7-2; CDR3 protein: CASSFRESNQPQHF
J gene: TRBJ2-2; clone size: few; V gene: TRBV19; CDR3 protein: CASSSSGGAPGELFF
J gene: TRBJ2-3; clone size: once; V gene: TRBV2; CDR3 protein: CASSSGTRGTDTQYF
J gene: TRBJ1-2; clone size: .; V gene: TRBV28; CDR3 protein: CASSPRQGLGNYGYTF
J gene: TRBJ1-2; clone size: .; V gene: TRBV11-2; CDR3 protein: CASSPQGGIALLF
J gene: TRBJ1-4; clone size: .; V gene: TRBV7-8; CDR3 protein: CASSQTGVANEKLFF
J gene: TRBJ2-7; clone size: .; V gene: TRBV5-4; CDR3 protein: CASSRNLEEGEQYF
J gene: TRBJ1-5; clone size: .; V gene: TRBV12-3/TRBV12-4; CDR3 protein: CATTPSPNQPQHF
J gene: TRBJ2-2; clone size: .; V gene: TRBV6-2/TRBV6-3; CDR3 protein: CASSRLPGGGHSGELFF
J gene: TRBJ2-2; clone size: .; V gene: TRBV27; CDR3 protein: CASSWAPHGELFF
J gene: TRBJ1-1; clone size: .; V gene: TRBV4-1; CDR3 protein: CASSLRTVMNTEAFF
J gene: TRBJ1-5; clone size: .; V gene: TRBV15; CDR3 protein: CATSKQTGDQPQHF
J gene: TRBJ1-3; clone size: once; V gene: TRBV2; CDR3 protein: CASKPSSGNTIYF
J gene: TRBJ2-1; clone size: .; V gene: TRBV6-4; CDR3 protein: CASRLAGDRGEQFF
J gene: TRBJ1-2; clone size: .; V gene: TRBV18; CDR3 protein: CASSRDSYGYTF
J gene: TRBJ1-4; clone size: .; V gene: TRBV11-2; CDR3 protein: CASSLDYPGTNEKLFF
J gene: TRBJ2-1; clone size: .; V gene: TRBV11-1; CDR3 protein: CASSPRGASPFF
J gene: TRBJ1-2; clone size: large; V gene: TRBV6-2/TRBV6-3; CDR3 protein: CASSYSFDGRLEDGYTF
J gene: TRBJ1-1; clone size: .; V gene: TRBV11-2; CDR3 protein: CASSLPGSNTEAFF
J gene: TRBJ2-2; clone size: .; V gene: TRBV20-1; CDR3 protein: CSASRAGGQGWNGELFF
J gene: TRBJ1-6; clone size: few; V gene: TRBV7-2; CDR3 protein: CASSPKGDRGPNSPLHF
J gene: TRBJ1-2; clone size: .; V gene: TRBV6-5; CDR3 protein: CASSYSVSTGYTF
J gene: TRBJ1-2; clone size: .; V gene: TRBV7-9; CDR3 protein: CASSLPIESGDFGGYTF
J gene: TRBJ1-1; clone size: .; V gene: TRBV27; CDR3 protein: CASSLSRASMNTEAFF
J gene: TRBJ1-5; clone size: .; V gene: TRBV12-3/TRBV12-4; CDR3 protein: CASSLGSNQPQHF
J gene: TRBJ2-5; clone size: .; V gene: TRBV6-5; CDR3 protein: CASSYEDRGETQYF
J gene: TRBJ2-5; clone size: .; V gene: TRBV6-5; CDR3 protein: CASSSGRFIKETQYF
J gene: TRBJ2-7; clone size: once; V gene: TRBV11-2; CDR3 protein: CASSLGGEYEQYF
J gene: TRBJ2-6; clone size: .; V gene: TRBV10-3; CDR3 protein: CAIAGQGPSGANVLTF
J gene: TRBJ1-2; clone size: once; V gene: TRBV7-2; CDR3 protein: CASSSSGGIFYGYTF
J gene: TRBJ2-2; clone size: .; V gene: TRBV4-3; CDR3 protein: CASSQDTGWAGELFF
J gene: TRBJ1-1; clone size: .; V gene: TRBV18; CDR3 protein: CASSSRNTEAFF
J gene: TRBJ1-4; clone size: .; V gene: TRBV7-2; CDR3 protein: CASSLARGLGEKLFF
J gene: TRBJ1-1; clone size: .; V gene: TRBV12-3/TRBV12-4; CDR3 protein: CASSSTGTEAFF
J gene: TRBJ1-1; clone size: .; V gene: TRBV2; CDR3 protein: CASSVWTGNTEAFF
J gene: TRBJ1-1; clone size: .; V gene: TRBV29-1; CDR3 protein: CSFRQGVGTEAFF
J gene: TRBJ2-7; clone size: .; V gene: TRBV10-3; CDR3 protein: CATRDREGEQYF
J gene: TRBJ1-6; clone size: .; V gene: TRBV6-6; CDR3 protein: CASRGNSPLHF
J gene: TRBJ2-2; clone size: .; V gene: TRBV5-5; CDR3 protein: CASSLKGWTGGLANTGELFF